This record concerns one T cell receptor beta chain sequence. The sample holds many counts of this clonotype. The target of this receptor is not known. Base qualities are not at hand, and no much larger clone is one base apart. The CDR3 goes from the cysteine to the phenylalanine over 16 residues. Of the read, only the CDR3 DNA is kept; its 48 bases are in frame from base 1. CDR1 SGHRS and CDR2 YFSETQ were looked up in the germline V gene. V loses 0 bases, J loses 0 bases, and the germline ends lie 13 bases apart. The healthy controls were volunteers from blood banks in Maryland, USA. Unsorted PBMC libraries were generated from 2 million PBMCs stored in RNAlater at -80 °C until RNA extraction. Peripheral blood underwent Ficoll-Hypaque density gradient centrifugation to isolate PBMCs, which were then cryopreserved in liquid nitrogen. The sample comes from a study of neurological immune-mediated disorders (dated by TCRdb to the late 2010s). Looking at the study overall: Using UMI-based sequencing, the study compared peripheral blood TCR-beta repertoires from patients with HTLV-I-associated myelopathy (HAM/TSP), patients with multiple sclerosis, and healthy controls. Longitudinal samples, technical triplicates and paired sorted CD4+ and CD8+ T-cell subsets, alongside PBMC samples, were included among the roughly 100 TCR-beta libraries. The cohort was made up of 68 subjects, consisting of roughly 15 HAM/TSP patients, around 35 multiple sclerosis patients and around 20 healthy controls.

cDNA was synthesized by template-switch 5'RACE using a primer carrying a 10-nucleotide random unique molecular identifier by which each TCR transcript was tagged. Every sequencing run covered 15-18 subjects and yielded more than 160 million TCR-beta sequences. The RNeasy kit was used to extract total RNA. The KAPA Real-time Library Amplification kit was used to amplify TCR-beta VDJ regions with primers targeting the TCR constant region and the 5'RACE anchor. Sample indexes and Illumina adaptors were added in a first PCR, after which library yield was increased in a second PCR. The roughly 650 bp TCR product was size-selected on a 2% E-gel SizeSelection system after Ampure bead purification. Library quality was checked on a Bioanalyzer, concentration was measured with Qubit, and libraries were quantified with the Kapa Library Quantification kit before pooling. An Illumina HiSeq 2500 was used to sequence the libraries paired-end at 2 x 150 bp. To increase sequence diversity, roughly 24-31% phiX was spiked into each library pool. In the authors' own workflow: Quality-filtered reads were processed with the UMI-based MiGEC pipeline, which removed over 75% of raw TCR sequences during error correction. IMGT germline references were used for aligning VDJ genes, and each clonotype was defined as a unique CDR3 amino acid sequence together with its V-J genes. Clonal expansion, Shannon diversity and CDR3 relatedness (CalcPairwiseDistances, ClusterSamples) were evaluated with VDJtools, and phylogenetic trees were built with CLCbio workbench. A clone was classed as expanded if it had 8 or more unique UMIs, a cutoff based on coefficient-of-variation modelling across technical triplicates. TCRdb cleaned the public reads at Q25 with fastp, built clones with MiXCR and kept in-frame beta chains. Every CDR3 protein is listed once, alongside the most common genes and DNA of its rows. What appears here as the V and J calls and clone size reflects TCRdb's work, not the paper's. This sample gives 30,000 or so distinct CDR3 sequences in total; roughly 15% of them show up just once. The ten biggest clones cover roughly a quarter of the sample.

What the research found in general, with its limitations: TCR clonal expansion was highest in HAM/TSP patients and lowest in MS patients, with MS patients falling below even healthy controls. No identical CDR3 amino acid sequences were shared among expanded clones across subjects, suggesting private TCR-beta repertoires in all groups.

The sequencing sample was made of PBMCs. The chain is assembled from TRBV5-1 and TRBJ2-7; tentative D gene TRBD2, with 6 bases matching. This receptor was identified in a man between 65 and 85 years old in good health. The sequenced DNA: TGCGCCAGCAGCTTGGACCTAGCGATACTCTCCTACGAGCAGTACTTC. Translated, this is CASSLDLAILSYEQYF.